This TCR beta chain was identified during a study of blood T cells in healthy people across ages. In the study overall: About one barcoded TCR beta cDNA was captured per two T cells.

The V end was cut by 7 bases, the J end by 2 bases, with 14 bases between. The CDR3 is made up of 14 amino acids. In germline, CDR1 is LGHNT, CDR2 FRNRAP. Notes on this clonotype: Its specificity is unknown.

Study findings and constraints: Underestimates were what the diversity estimates from one million T cells were considered to be. A roughly linear fall in TCR beta diversity per million T cells was seen with increasing age. Long-lived donors had more naive CD4+ cells and higher diversity than aged donors.

The authors ran a second PCR of about 7 to 11 cycles using a sample-barcoded 5' primer and a J-beta primer mix. TCRdb re-called the 5' RACE reads through MiXCR, storing one row per CDR3 protein. The sample lists over a million distinct CDR3 sequences; 35% to 45% were seen once. The receptor's source is a woman aged 18-29 years in good health. The chain employs TRBV12-5 and TRBJ2-5; no definite D call. Input material: blood. This CDR3 reads CASASGRSQETQYF. CDR3 bases: TGTGCTAGTGCCTCAGGACGGAGTCAAGAGACCCAGTACTTC.